The rows below give T cell receptor beta chains drawn from one sample of a study of blood T cell repertoires in COVID-19. The method was immunoSEQ multiplex PCR; TCRdb's version includes in-frame clones alone and lacks a portion of them. Of 250,000 to 300,000 clones listed, approximately 86% are singletons. Sequencing was carried out using peripheral blood. These receptor sequences come from a woman in her 70s with COVID-19, enrolled during active disease. The conserved cysteine and the conserved F or W are not part of the CDR3 here. Not all rows give a size; the values are once, few, many and, for expanded clones, a class.

>TRBV20-1|once
SASSRRSISNQPQH
>TRBV18|.
ASSHRGQGLQETQY
>TRBV2|.
ASSEGTGGSPLH
>TRBV5-8|.
ASSPDRGISNQPQH
>TRBV11-2|.
ASSFVGQGTEAF
>TRBV18|once
ASSQDRGSAEAF
>TRBV7-2|once
ASSLGRDNTQY
>TRBV5-4|.
ASSPPGQGVYGYT
>TRBV27|.
ASSQGASGANVLT
>TRBV27|.
AVRQGVLETQY
>TRBV5-4|few
ASSQAGTGGKKLF
>TRBV18|.
ASSLGLAGGWREQY
>TRBV18|.
ASSPIQGNEQF
>TRBV28|.
ASRSTGANEKLF
>TRBV5-8|.
ASSLELTPSYEQY
>TRBV6-5|.
ASSYSGGGTQY
>TRBV19|.
ASSQRDRGPNEQF
>TRBV18|.
ASSPREGDGTQY